The T cell receptor beta chain described here comes from a study of CD8 T cells in ankylosing spondylitis. Overall study results and limits: Enrichment of disease-linked clones was reportedly significant in matched ankylosing spondylitis synovial fluid. A TCR beta motif of under ten highly homologous variants seemed to mark ankylosing spondylitis blood. Clones linked with disease were CD8+ and fairly uncommon in the peripheral blood. Earlier work had already found some motif variants in reactive arthritis synovial fluid and blood.

Per the germline V gene, CDR1 is DFQATT and CDR2 is SNEGSKA (reference sequence). V shed 1 base, J shed 6 bases, and the junction held 11 bases outside the gene matches. The CDR3 sequence is 17 residues long. Library preparation for TCR beta used quantitative 5'-RACE with molecular barcodes. TCRdb re-analysed the 5' RACE reads in MiXCR, keeping a single row per CDR3 protein. The profile shows some 840,000 distinct CDR3 sequences, about 12% of them singletons. This clonotype appeared a few times. Its antigen is undetermined. The sample was blood, either unsorted or a sorted T cell fraction (not recorded which). This sequence joins TRBV20-1 and TRBJ2-1; 11 nucleotides agree with TRBD2. The sequence was collected from a male donor with ankylosing spondylitis. The DNA of the CDR3 is TGCAGTGCTAGAGCCCTAAAGCCGGGACTAGCGGTCAATGAGCAGTTCTTC. It yields the protein CSARALKPGLAVNEQFF.